This T cell receptor beta chain was documented in a study of shared clonotypes between healthy human individuals. Across the whole study: Donors were a couple of women and a few men aged 18 to 49.

Broader study findings: Represented diversity (both genetic and exposure-history) was limited by the small number of donors. The sampled material consisted only of blood, and tissue repertoires are likely to differ.

The CDR3 is 16 residues long. CDR1 is MNHEY, CDR2 SMNVEV, per germline (reference sequence). V lost 5 bases and J 6 bases, leaving 22 bases between the germline ends. About this clone: As yet, its antigen is unknown.

Several immunoSEQ 96-well plates shared each subset's DNA, each plate a replicate. Clones were sequenced by immunoSEQ multiplex PCR, and TCRdb holds only the in-frame ones, with some missing. Among about half a million clones listed, about 72% were seen once. The sequence was collected from a middle-aged woman in good health. Some clones in this sample may be carry-over from other donors' samples. The sample was PBMCs. The rearrangement uses TRBV27 and TRBJ2-5, with unresolved D. The CDR3 region is CASSPRSSVRWQTQYF. The DNA for the CDR3 is TGTGCCAGCAGTCCTAGGTCGTCCGTACGGTGGCAGACCCAGTACTTC.